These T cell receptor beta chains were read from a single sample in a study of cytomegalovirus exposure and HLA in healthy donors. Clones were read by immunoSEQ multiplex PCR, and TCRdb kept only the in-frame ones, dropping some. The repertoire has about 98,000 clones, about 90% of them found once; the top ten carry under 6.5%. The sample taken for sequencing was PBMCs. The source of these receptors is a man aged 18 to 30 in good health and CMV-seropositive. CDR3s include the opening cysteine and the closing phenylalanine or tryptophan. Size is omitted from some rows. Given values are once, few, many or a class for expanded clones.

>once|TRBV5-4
CASSFQGAIGTDTQYF
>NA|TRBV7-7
CASRTSVNEQFF
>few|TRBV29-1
CSVCQGGTDTQYF
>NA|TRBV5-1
CASSGQGNTEAFF
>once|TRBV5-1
CASSPNPGTGSFNQPQHF
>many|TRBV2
CASSVDRVNTEAFF
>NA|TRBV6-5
CASRTSGSVGEQFF
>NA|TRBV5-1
CASGQTSGRNEQFF
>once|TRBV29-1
CSVAMGQANTGELFF
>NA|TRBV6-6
CASSLSGGVQDTQYF
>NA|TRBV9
CASSVRAGGLADTQYF
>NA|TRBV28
CASSFSGNEQPQHF
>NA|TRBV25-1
CASSGRQRIYNSPLHF
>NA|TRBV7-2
CASSLVFSLSEKLFF
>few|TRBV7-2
CASSREGFTDTQYF
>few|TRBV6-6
CASSESYAGAGNTIYF